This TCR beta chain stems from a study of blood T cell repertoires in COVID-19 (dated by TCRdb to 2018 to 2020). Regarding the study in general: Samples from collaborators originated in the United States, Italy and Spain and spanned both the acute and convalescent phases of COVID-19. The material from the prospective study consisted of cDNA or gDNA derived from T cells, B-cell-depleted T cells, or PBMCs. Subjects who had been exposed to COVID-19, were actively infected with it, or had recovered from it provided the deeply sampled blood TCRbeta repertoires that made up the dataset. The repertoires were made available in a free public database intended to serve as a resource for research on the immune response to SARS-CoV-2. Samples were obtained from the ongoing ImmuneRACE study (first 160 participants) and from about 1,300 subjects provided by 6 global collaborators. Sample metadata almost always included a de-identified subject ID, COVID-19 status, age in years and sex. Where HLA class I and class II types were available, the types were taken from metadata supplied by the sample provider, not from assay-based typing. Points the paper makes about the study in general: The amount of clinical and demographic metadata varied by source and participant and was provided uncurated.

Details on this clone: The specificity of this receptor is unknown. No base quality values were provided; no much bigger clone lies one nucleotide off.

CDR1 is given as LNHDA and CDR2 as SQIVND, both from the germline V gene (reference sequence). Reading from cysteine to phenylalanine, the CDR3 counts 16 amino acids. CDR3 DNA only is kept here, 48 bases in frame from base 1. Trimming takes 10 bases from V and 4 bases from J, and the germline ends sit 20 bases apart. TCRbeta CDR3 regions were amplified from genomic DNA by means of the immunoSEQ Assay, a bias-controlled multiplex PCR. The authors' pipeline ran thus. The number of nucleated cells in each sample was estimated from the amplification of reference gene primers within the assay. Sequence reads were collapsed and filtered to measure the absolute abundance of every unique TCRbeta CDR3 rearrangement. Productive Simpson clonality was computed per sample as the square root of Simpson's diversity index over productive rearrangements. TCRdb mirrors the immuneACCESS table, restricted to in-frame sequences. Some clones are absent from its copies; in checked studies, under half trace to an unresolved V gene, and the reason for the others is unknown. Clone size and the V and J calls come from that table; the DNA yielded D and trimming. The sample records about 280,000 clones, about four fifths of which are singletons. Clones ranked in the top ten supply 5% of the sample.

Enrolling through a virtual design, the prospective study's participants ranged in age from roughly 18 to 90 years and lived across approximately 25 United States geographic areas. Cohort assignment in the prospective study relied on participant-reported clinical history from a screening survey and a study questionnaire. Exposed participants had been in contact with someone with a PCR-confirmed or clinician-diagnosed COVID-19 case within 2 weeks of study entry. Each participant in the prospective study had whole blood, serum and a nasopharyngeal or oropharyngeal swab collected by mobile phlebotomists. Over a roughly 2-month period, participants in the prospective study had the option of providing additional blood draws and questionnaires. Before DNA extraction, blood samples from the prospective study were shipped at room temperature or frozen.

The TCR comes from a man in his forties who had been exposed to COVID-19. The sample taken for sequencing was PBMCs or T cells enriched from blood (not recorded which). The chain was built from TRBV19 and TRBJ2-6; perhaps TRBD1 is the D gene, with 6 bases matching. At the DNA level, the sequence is TGTGCCACCACAGGGCCGTGGGGGTCCGGGGCCAACGTCCTGACTTTC. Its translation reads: CATTGPWGSGANVLTF.